The 4 T cell receptor beta chains given below trace back to one sample, sequenced in a study of blood T cell repertoires in COVID-19. Produced via immunoSEQ multiplex PCR; TCRdb's table is partial and in-frame only. The data show about 200,000 clones, approximately 84% seen once. Sequencing was performed on peripheral blood. The origin of the receptors is a woman of 80 years or more with COVID-19, enrolled during active disease.

J is TRBJ1-6 and V is TRBV6-5; TRBD1 aligns across 9 bases. Germline CDR1 and CDR2: MNHEY and SVGAGI. Trimming at V came to 6 bases and at J to 7 bases, leaving 7 bases not matched to a gene. CDR3 length equals 15 residues. CDR3 sequence (DNA): TGTGCCAGCAGCTACCTCGGGACAGGGAATTCACCCCTCCACTTT. It is translated as CASSYLGTGNSPLHF.

The chain couples TRBV4-1 to TRBJ2-7; possibly TRBD2 for D (5 bases). V was pared by 5 bases and J by 2 bases, with 16 bases between. Looked up from germline, CDR1 is MGHRA and CDR2 is YSYEKL. The CDR3 consists of 15 residues. CDR3 loop: CASSSSAGNPYEQYF. The CDR3 DNA reads as TGCGCCAGCAGCTCCTCCGCCGGGAACCCCTACGAGCAGTACTTC.

This clone appeared once. The J gene is TRBJ1-3, the V gene TRBV10-1; no clear D gene. The V end lost 2 bases, the J end lost 4 bases, and 15 bases lay between the germline ends. The CDR3 length is 16 residues. The V gene's germline CDR1 is WNHNN and CDR2 SYGVQD (reference sequence). CDR3 protein: CASSEGRPAEGNTIYF. DNA for the CDR3: TGCGCCAGCAGTGAGGGTCGGCCGGCGGAGGGAAACACCATATATTTT.

The chain links TRBV7-9 to TRBJ2-1, with 10 bases that match TRBD2. CDR3 length: 15 amino acids. Germline V gene data show CDR1 as SEHNR and CDR2 as FQNEAQ (reference sequence). V trimming: 1 base; J trimming: 7 bases; junction bases outside the gene matches: 4. CDR3 DNA sequence: TGTGCCAGCAGCTTAGGGACTAGCGGCTCAAATGAGCAGTTCTTC. It yields the protein CASSLGTSGSNEQFF. Together with reference TRBV7-9 and TRBJ2-1, the CDR3 gives the full variable domain: DTGVSQNPRHKITKRGQNVTFRCDPISEHNRLYWYRQTLGQGPEFLTYFQNEAQLEKSRLLSDRFSAERPKGSFSTLEIQRTEQGDSAMYLCASSLGTSGSNEQFFGPGTRLTVL.